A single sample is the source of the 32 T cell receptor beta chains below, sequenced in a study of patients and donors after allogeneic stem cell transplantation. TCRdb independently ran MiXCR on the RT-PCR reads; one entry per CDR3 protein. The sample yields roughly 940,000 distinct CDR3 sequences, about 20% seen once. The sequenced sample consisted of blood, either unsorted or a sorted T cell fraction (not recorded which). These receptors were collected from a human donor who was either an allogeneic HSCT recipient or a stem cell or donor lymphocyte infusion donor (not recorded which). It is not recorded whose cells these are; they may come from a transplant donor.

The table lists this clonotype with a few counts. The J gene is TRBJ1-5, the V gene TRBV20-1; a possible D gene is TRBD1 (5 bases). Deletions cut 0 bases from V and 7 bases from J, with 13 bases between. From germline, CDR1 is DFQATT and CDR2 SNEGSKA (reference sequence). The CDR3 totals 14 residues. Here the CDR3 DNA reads TGCAGTGCTAGAGATACAGGTGGGGGGCAGCCCCAGCATTTT. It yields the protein CSARDTGGGQPQHF.

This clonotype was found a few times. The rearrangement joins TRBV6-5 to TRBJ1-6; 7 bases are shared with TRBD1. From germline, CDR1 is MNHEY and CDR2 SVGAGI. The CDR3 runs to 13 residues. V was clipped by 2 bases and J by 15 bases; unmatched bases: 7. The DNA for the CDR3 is TGTGCCAGCAGTTACGGGACAGCCTTCCTCCTCCACTTT. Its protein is CASSYGTAFLLHF.

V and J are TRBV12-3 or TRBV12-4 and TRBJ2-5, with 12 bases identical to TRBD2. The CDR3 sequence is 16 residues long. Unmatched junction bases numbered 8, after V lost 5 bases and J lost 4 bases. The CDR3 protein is CASSQLAGGVGETQYF. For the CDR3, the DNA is TGTGCCAGCAGTCAACTAGCGGGAGGCGTGGGAGAGACCCAGTACTTC.

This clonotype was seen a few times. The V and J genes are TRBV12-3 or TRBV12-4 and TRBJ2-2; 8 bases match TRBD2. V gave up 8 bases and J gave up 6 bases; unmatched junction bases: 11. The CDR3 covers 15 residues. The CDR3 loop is CASGKRSGGAGELFF. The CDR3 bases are TGTGCCAGCGGGAAAAGGAGCGGGGGTGCCGGGGAGCTGTTTTTT.

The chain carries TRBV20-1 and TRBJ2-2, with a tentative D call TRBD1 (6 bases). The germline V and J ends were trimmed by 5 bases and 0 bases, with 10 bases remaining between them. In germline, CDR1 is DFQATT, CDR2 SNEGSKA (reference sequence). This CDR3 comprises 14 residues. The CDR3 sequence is CSALQGTNTGELFF. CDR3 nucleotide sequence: TGCAGTGCTCTACAGGGTACGAACACCGGGGAGCTGTTTTTT.

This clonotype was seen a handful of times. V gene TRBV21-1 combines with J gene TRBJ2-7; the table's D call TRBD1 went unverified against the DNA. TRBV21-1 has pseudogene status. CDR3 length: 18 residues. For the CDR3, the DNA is TGTGCCAGCACTTTGGGACCGGTTATACCGGTTCGGTACTACGAGCAGTACTTC. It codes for CASTLGPVIPVRYYEQYF.

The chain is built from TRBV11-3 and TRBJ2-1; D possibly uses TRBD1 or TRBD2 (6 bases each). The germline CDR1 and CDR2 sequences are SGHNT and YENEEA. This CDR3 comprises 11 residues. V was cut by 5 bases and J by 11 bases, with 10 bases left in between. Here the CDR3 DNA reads TGTGCCAGCAGCAAGGGGGGACAGCAGTTCTTC. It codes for CASSKGGQQFF.

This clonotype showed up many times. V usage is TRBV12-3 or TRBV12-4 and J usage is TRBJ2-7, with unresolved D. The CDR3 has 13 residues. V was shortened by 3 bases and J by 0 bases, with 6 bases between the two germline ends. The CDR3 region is CASSFPNSYEQYF. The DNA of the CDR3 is TGTGCCAGCAGTTTCCCTAACTCCTACGAGCAGTACTTC.

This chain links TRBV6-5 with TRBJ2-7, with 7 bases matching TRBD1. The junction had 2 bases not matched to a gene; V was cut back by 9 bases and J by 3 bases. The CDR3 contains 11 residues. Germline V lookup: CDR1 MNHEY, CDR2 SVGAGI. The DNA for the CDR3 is TGTGCCAGTAACAGGGGCTACGAGCAGTACTTC. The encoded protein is CASNRGYEQYF.

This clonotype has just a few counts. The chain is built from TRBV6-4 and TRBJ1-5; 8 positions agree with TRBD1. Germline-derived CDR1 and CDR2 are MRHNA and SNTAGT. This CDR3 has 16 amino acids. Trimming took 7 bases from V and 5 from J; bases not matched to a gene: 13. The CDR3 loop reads CASMEGQAGRDQPQHF. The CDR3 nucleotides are TGTGCCAGCATGGAGGGACAGGCGGGCCGGGATCAGCCCCAGCATTTT.

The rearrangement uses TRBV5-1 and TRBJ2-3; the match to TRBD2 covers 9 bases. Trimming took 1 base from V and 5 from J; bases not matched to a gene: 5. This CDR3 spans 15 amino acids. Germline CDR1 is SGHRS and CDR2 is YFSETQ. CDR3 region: CASSLRGGAIDTQYF. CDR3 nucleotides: TGCGCCAGCAGCTTGCGCGGGGGGGCCATAGATACGCAGTATTTT.

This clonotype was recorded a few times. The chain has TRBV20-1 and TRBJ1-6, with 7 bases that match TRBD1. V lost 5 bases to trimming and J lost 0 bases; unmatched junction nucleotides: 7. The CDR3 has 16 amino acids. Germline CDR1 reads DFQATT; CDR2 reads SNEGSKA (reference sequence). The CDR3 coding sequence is TGCAGTGCTCAAGGGGGCGGAAGCTCCTATAATTCACCCCTCCACTTT. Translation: CSAQGGGSSYNSPLHF.

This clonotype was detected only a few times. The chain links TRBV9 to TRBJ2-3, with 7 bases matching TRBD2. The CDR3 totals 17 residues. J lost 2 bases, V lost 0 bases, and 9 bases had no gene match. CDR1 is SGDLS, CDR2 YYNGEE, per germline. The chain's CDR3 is CASSVAQGLGPTDTQYF. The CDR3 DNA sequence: TGTGCCAGCAGCGTAGCTCAAGGACTAGGGCCCACAGATACGCAGTATTTT. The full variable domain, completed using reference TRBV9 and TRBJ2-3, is DSGVTQTPKHLITATGQRVTLRCSPRSGDLSVYWYQQSLDQGLQFLIQYYNGEERAKGNILERFSAQQFPDLHSELNLSSLELGDSALYFCASSVAQGLGPTDTQYFGPGTRLTVL.

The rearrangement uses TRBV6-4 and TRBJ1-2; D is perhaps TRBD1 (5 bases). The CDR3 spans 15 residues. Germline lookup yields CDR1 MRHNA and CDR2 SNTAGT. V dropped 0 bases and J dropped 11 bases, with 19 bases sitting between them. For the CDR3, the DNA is TGTGCCAGCAGTGACTCAGTCGAAAGCTGGGGCCGGTACACCTTC. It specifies CASSDSVESWGRYTF.

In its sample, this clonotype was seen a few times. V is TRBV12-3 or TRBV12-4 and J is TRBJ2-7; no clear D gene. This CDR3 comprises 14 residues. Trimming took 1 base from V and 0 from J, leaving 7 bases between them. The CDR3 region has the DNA TGTGCCAGCAGTTTAGGATTTTCCTCCTACGAGCAGTACTTC. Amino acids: CASSLGFSSYEQYF.

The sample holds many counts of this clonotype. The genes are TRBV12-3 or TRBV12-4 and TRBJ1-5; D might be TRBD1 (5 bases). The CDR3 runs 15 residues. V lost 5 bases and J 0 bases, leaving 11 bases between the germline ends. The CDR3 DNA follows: TGTGCCAGCAGTCGGGACGTTAATAGCAATCAGCCCCAGCATTTT. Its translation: CASSRDVNSNQPQHF.

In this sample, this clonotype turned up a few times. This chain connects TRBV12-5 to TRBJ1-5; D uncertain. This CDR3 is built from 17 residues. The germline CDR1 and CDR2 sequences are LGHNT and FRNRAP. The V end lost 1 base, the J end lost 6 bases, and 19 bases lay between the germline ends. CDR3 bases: TGTGCTAGTGGTTTGGACCCGCTAAGGGAGGGCGGTCAGCCCCAGCATTTT. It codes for CASGLDPLREGGQPQHF.

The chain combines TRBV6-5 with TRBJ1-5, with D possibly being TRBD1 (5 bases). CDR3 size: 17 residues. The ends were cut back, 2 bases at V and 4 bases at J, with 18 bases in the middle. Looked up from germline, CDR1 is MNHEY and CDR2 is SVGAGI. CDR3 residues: CASSYGQGGDQNQPQHF. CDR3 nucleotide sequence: TGTGCCAGCAGTTACGGCCAGGGAGGGGACCAAAATCAGCCCCAGCATTTT.

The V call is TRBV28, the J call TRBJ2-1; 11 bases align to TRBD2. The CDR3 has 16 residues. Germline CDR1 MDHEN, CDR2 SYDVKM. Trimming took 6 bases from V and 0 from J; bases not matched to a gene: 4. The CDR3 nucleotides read TGTGCCAGCAGCAGACTAGCGGGGAGCTCCTACAATGAGCAGTTCTTC. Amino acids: CASSRLAGSSYNEQFF.

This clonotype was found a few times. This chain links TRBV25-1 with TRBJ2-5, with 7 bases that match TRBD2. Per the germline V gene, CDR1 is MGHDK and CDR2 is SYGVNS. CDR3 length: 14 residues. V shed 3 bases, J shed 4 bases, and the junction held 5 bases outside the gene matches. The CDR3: CASSDPGGGETQYF. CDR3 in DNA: TGTGCCAGCAGTGACCCGGGGGGTGGAGAGACCCAGTACTTC.

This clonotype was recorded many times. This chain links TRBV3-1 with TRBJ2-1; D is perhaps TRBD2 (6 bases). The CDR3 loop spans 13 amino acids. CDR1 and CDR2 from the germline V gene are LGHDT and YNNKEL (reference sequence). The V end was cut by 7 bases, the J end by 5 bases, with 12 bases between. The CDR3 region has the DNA TGTGCCAGCACCATCGGGGGTAACAATGAGCAGTTCTTC. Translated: CASTIGGNNEQFF.

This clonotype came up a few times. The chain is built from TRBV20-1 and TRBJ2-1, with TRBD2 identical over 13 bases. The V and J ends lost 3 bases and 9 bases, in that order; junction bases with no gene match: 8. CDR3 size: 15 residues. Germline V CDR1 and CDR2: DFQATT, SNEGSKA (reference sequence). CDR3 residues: CSASLTSGRSGEQFF. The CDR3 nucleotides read TGCAGTGCTAGCCTGACTAGCGGGAGGAGCGGTGAGCAGTTCTTC.

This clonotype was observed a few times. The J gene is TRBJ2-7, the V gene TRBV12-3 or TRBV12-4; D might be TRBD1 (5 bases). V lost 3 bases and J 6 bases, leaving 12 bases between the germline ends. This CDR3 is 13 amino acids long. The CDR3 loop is CASSLDTPFEQYF. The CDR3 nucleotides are TGTGCCAGCAGTTTGGACACACCTTTCGAGCAGTACTTC.

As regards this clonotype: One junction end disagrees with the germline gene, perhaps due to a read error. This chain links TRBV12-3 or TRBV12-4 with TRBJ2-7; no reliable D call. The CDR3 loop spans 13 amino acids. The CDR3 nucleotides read TGTGCCAGCAGTTTAGGAAAAGGGCCCGAGCAGAACTTC. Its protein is CASSLGKGPEQNF.

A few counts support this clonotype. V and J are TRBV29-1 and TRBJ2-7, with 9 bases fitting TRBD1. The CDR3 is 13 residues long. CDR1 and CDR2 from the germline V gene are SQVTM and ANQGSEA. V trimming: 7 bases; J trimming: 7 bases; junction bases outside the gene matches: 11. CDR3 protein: CSAVRDRVGEQYF. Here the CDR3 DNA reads TGCAGCGCCGTCCGGGACAGGGTAGGAGAGCAGTACTTC.

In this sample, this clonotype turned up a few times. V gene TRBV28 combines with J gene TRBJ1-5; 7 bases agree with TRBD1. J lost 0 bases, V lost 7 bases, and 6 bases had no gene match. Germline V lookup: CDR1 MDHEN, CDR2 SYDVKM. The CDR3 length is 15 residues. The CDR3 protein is CASNGQVDSNQPQHF. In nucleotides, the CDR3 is TGTGCCAGCAACGGACAGGTGGATAGCAATCAGCCCCAGCATTTT.

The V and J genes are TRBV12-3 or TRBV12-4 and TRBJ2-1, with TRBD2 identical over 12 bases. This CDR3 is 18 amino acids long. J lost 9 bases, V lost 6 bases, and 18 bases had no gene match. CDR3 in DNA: TGTGCCAGCAGCCCCCGGTGGGCTAGCGGGAGGGCCAGGGGTGAGCAGTTCTTC. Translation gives CASSPRWASGRARGEQFF.

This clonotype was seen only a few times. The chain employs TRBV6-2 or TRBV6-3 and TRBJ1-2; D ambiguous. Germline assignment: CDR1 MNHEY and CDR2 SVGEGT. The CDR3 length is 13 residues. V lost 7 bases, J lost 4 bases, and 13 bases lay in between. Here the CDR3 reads CASTPRGAYGYTF. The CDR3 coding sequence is TGTGCCAGCACCCCCCGGGGAGCCTATGGCTACACCTTC.

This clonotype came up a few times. CDR3 in DNA: TGTGCCAGCAGCGTAGAGGTGAGGGGCAGGGGATCCTACGAGCAGTACTTC. It yields the protein CASSVEVRGRGSYEQYF. V gene TRBV9 combines with J gene TRBJ2-7; D is perhaps TRBD1 (6 bases). Trimming removed 0 bases from V and 1 base from J, with 17 bases in between. The CDR3 contains 17 residues. Germline V gene lookup returns CDR1 SGDLS and CDR2 YYNGEE. The whole variable domain, filled in from reference TRBV9 and TRBJ2-7, reads DSGVTQTPKHLITATGQRVTLRCSPRSGDLSVYWYQQSLDQGLQFLIQYYNGEERAKGNILERFSAQQFPDLHSELNLSSLELGDSALYFCASSVEVRGRGSYEQYFGPGTRLTVT.

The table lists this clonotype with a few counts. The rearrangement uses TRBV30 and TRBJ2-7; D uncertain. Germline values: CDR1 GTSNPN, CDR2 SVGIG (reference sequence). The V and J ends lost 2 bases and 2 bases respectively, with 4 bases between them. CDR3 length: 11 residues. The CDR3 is CAWSTAYEQYF. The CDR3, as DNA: TGTGCCTGGAGTACCGCCTACGAGCAGTACTTC.

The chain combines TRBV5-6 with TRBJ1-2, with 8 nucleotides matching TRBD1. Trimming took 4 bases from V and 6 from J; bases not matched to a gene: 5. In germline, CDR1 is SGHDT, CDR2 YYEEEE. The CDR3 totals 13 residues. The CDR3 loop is CASSGDRPHGYTF. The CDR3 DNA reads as TGTGCCAGCAGCGGGGACAGGCCGCATGGCTACACCTTC.

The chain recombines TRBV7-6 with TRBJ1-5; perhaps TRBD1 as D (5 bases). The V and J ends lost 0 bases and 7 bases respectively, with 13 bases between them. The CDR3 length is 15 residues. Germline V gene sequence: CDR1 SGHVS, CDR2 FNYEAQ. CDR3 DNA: TGTGCCAGCAGCTTAGCGTGGGGGGTGGGCCAGCCCCAGCATTTT. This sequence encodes CASSLAWGVGQPQHF.